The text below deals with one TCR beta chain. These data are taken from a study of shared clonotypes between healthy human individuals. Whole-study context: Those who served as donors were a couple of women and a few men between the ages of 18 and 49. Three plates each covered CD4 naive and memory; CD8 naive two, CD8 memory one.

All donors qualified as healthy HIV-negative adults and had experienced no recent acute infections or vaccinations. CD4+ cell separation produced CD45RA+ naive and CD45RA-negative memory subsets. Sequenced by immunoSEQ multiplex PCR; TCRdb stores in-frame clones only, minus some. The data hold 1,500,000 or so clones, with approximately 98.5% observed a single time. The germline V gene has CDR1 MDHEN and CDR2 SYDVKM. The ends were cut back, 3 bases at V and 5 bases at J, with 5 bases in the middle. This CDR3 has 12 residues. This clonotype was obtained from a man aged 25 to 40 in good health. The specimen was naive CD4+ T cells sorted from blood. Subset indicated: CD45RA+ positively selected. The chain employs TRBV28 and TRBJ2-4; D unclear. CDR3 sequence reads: CASSLDENIQYF. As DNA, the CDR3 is TGTGCCAGCAGTTTGGATGAAAACATTCAGTACTTC.